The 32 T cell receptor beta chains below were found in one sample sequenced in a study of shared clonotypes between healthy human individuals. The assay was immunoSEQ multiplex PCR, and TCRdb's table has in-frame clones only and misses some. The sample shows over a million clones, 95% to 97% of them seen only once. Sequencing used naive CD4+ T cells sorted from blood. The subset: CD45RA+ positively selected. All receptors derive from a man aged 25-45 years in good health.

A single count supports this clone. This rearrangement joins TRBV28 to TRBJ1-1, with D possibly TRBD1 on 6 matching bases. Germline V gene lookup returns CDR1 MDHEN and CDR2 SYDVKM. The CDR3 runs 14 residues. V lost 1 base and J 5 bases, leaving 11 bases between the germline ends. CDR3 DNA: TGTGCCAGCAGTTTATCTTACAGGGTAACTGAAGCTTTCTTT. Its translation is CASSLSYRVTEAFF.

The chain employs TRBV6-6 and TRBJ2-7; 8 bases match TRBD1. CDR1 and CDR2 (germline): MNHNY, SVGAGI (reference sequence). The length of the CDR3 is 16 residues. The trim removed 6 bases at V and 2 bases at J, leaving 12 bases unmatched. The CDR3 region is CASRPTTGGLTYEQYF. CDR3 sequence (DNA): TGTGCCAGCAGGCCTACTACAGGGGGGCTCACCTACGAGCAGTACTTC.

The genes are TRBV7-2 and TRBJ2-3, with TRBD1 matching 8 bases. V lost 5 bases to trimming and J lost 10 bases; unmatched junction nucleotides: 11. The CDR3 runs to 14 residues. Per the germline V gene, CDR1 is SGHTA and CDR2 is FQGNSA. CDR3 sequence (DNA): TGTGCCAGCAGCGCGCGGCAGGGGGCGGGTGCGCAGTATTTT. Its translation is CASSARQGAGAQYF.

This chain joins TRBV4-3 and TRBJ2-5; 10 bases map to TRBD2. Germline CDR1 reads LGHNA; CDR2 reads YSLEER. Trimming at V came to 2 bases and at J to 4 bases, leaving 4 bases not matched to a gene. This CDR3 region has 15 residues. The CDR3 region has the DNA TGCGCCAGCAGCCAACTCATAGCGGGAGGAGAGACCCAGTACTTC. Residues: CASSQLIAGGETQYF.

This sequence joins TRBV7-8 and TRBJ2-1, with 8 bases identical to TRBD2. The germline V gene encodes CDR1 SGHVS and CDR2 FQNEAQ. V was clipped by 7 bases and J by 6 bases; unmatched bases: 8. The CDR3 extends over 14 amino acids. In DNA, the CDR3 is TGTGCCAGCATCGGGGGGGAGCTGGGCAATGAGCAGTTCTTC. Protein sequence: CASIGGELGNEQFF.

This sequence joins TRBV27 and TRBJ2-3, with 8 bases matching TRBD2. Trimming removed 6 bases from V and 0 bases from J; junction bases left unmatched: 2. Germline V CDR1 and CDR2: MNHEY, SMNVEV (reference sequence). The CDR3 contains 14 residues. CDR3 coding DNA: TGTGCCAGCAGACCTAGCGGGAGCACAGATACGCAGTATTTT. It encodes CASRPSGSTDTQYF.

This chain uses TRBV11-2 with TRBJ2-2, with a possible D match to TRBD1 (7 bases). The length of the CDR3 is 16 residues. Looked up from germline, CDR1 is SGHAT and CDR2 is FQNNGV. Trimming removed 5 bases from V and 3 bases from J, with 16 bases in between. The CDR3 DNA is TGTGCCAGCAGCGGGTGGAGGGGGCGCGACACCGGGGAGCTGTTTTTT. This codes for CASSGWRGRDTGELFF.

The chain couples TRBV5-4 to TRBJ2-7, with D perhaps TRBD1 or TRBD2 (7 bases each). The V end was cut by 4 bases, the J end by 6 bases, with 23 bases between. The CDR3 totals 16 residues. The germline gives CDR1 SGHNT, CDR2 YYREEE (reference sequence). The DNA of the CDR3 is TGTGCCAGCAGCCGAGAAGGGGGCGGGAGATTCCTCGAGCAGTACTTC. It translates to CASSREGGGRFLEQYF.

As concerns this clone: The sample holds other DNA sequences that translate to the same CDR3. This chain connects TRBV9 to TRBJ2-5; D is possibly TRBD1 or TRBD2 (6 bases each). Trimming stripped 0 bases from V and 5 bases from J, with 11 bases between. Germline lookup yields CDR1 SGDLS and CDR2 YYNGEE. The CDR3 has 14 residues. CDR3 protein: CASSVGRGGETQYF. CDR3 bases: TGTGCCAGCAGCGTAGGCAGGGGAGGTGAGACCCAGTACTTC. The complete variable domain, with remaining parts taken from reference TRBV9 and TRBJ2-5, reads DSGVTQTPKHLITATGQRVTLRCSPRSGDLSVYWYQQSLDQGLQFLIQYYNGEERAKGNILERFSAQQFPDLHSELNLSSLELGDSALYFCASSVGRGGETQYFGPGTRLLVL.

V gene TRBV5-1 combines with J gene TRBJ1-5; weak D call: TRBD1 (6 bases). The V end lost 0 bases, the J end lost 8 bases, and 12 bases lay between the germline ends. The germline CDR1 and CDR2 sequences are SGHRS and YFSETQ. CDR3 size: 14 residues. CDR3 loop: CASSLDRDVEPQHF. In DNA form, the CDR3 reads TGCGCCAGCAGCTTGGACAGGGATGTGGAGCCCCAGCATTTT.

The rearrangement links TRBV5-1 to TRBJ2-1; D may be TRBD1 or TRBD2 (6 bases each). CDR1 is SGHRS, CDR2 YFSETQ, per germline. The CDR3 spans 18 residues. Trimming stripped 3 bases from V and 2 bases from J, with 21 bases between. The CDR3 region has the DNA TGCGCCAGCAGCTCCCCCCTCAGGGGCGGGAAGACCTACAATGAGCAGTTCTTC. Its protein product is CASSSPLRGGKTYNEQFF.

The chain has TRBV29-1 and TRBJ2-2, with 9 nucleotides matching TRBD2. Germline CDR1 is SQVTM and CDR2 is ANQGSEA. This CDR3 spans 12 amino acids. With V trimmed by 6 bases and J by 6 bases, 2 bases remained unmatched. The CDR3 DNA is TGCAGCGTCTTAGCGGGAGCCGGGGAGCTGTTTTTT. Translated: CSVLAGAGELFF.

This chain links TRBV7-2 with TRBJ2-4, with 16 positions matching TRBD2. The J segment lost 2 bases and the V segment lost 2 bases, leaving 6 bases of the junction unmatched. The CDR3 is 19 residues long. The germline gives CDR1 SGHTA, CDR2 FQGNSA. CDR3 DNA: TGTGCCAGCAGCTTATCGGGACTAGCGGGAGGGCCTTCCAAAAACATTCAGTACTTC. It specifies CASSLSGLAGGPSKNIQYF.

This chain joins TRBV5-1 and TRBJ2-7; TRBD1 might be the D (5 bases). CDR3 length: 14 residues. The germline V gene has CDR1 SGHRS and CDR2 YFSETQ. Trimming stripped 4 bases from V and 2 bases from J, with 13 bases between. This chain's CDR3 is CASSLQTDTYEQYF. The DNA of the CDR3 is TGCGCCAGCAGCCTCCAGACAGATACCTACGAGCAGTACTTC.

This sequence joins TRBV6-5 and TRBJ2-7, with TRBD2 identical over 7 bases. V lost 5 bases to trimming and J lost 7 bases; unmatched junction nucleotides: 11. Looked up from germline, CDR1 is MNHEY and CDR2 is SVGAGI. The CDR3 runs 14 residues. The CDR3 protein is CASSLAVPSGEQYF. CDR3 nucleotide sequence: TGTGCCAGCAGTCTAGCGGTCCCCTCGGGAGAGCAGTACTTC.

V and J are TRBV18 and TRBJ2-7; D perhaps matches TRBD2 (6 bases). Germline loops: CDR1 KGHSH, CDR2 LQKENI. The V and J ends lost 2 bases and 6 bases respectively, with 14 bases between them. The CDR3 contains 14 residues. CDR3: CASSPKPGLGEQYF. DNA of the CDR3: TGTGCCAGCTCACCAAAACCGGGACTGGGCGAGCAGTACTTC.

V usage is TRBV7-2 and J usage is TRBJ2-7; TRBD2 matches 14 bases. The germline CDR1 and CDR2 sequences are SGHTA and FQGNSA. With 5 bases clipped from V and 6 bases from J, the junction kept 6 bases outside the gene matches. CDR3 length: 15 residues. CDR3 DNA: TGTGCCAGCAGCCGACTAGCGGGAGGGCCTAGCGAGCAGTACTTC. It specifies CASSRLAGGPSEQYF.

The CDR3 sequence is CASSPGDRETNEKLFF. The DNA for the CDR3 is TGTGCCAGCAGCCCCGGGGACAGGGAAACTAATGAAAAACTGTTTTTT. The chain couples TRBV5-6 to TRBJ1-4; TRBD1 aligns across 9 bases. The CDR3 contains 16 residues. V gave up 4 bases and J gave up 1 base; unmatched junction bases: 5. The V gene's germline CDR1 is SGHDT and CDR2 YYEEEE.

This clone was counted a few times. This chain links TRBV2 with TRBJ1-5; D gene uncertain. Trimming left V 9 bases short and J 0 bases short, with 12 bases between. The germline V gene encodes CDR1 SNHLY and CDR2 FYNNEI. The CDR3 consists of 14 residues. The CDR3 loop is CASTREISNQPQHF. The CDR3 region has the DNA TGTGCCAGTACCAGAGAGATTAGCAATCAGCCCCAGCATTTT.

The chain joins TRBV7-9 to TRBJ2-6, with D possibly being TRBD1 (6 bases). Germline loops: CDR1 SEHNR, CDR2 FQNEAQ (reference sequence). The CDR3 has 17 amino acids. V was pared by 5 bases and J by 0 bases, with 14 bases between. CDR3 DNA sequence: TGTGCCAGCAGCCAAGACAGGCGGTACTCTGGGGCCAACGTCCTGACTTTC. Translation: CASSQDRRYSGANVLTF.

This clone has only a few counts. The CDR3 loop reads CSCSRSGLNTEAFF. The DNA for the CDR3 is TGCAGCTGTAGCAGGTCGGGATTGAACACTGAAGCTTTCTTT. V gene TRBV29-1 combines with J gene TRBJ1-1, with D hard to call. CDR3 length: 14 residues. Trimming shortened V by 8 bases and J by 0 bases, and 16 bases separated the two germline ends. CDR1 is SQVTM, CDR2 ANQGSEA, per germline.

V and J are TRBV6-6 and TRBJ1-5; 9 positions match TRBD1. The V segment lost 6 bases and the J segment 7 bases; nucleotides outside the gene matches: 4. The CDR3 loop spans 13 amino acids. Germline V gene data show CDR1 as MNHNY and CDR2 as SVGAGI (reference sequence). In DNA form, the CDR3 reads TGTGCCAGCAGGGACAGGGGCGGGCAGCCCCAGCATTTT. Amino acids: CASRDRGGQPQHF.

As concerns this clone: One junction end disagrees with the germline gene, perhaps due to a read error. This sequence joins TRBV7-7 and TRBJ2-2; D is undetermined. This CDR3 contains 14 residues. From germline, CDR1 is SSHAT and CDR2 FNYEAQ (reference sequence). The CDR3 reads CASSLVDNTGELFF. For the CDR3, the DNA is TGTGCTAGCAGCTTAGTCGACAACACCGGGGAGCTGTTTTTT. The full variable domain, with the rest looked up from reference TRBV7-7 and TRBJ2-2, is GAGVSQSPRYKVTKRGQDVTLRCDPISSHATLYWYQQALGQGPEFLTYFNYEAQPDKSGLPSDRFSAERPEGSISTLTIQRTEQRDSAMYRCASSLVDNTGELFFGEGSRLTVL.

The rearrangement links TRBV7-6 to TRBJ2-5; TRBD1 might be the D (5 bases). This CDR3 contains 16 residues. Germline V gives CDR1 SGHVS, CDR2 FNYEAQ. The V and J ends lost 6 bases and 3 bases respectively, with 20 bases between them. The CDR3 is CASSLGVSLPKETQYF. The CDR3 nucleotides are TGTGCCAGCAGTCTAGGGGTCTCCCTCCCTAAAGAGACCCAGTACTTC.

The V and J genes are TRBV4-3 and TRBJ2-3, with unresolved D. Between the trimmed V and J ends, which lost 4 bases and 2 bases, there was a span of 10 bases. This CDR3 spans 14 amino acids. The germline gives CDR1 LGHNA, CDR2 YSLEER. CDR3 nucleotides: TGCGCCAGCAGCCGAAACCGGGTCACAGATACGCAGTATTTT. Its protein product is CASSRNRVTDTQYF.

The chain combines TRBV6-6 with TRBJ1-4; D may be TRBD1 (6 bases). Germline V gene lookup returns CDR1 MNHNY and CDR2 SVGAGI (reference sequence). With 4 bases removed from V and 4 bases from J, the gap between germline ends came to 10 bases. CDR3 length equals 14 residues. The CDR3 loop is CASSSWTDNEKLFF. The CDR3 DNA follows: TGTGCCAGCAGTTCTTGGACAGATAATGAAAAACTGTTTTTT.

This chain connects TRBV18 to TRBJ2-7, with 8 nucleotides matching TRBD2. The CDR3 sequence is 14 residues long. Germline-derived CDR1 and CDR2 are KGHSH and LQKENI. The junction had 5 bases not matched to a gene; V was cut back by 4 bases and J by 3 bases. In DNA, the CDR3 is TGTGCCAGCTCACTGGGACTAGATGGCTACGAGCAGTACTTC. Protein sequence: CASSLGLDGYEQYF.

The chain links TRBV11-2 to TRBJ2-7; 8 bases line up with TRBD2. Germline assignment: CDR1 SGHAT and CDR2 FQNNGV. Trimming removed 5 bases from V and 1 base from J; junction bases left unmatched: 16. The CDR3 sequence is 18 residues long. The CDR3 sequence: CASSPIRTRAGGSYEQYF. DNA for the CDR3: TGTGCCAGCAGCCCAATAAGGACCCGGGCGGGAGGTTCCTACGAGCAGTACTTC.

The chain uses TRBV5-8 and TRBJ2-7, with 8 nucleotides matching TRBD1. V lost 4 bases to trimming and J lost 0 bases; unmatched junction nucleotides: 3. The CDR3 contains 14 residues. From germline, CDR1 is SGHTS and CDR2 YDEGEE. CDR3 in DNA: TGTGCCAGCAGCCGGGACAGGAGCTCCTACGAGCAGTACTTC. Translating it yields CASSRDRSSYEQYF.

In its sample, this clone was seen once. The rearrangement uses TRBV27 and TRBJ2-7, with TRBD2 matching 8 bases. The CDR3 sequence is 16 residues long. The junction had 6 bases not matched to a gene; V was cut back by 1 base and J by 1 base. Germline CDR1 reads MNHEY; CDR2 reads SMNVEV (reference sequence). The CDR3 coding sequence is TGTGCCAGCAGTTTATTCCTTACTAGCGGTTCCTACGAGCAGTACTTC. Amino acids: CASSLFLTSGSYEQYF.

CDR3 bases: TGTGCCAGCAGCTTAATGGTGTTAAGCTCTGAAGCTTTCTTT. Translated, it gives CASSLMVLSSEAFF. The chain carries TRBV7-3 and TRBJ1-1; no clear D. The CDR3 is made up of 14 amino acids. The germline CDR1 and CDR2 sequences are SGHTA and FQGTGA. The ends were cut back, 1 base at V and 6 bases at J, with 12 bases in the middle.

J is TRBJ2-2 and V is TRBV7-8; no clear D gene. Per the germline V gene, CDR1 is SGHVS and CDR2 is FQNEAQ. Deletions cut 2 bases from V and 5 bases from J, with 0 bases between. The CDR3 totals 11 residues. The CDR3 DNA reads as TGTGCCAGCAGCTTAACCGGGGAGCTGTTTTTT. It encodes CASSLTGELFF.